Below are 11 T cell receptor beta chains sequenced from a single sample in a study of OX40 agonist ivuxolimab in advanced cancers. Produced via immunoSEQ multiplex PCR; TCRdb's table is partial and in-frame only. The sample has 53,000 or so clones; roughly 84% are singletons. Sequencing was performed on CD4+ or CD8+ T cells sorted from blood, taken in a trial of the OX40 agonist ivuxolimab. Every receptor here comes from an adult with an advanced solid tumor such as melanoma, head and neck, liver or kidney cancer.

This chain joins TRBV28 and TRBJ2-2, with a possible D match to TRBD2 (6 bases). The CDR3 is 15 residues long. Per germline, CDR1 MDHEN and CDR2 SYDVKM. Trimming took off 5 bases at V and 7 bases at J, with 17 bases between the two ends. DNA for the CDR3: TGTGCCAGCAGTCCGCGACTAGAGATGAGCGGGGAGCTGTTTTTT. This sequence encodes CASSPRLEMSGELFF.

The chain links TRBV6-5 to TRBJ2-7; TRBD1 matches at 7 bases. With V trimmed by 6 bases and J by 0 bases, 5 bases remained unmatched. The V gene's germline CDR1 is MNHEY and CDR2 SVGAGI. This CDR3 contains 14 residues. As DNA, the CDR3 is TGTGCCAGCAGCCCGGGACAGTACTCCTACGAGCAGTACTTC. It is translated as CASSPGQYSYEQYF.

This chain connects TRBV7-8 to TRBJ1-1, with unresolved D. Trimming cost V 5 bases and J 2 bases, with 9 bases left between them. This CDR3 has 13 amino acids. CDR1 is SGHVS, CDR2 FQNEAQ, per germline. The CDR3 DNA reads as TGTGCCAGCAGCACGAGGGTAAACACTGAAGCTTTCTTT. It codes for CASSTRVNTEAFF. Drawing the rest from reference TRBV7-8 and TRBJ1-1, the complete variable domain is GAGVSQSPRYKVAKRGQDVALRCDPISGHVSLFWYQQALGQGPEFLTYFQNEAQLDKSGLPSDRFFAERPEGSVSTLKIQRTQQEDSAVYLCASSTRVNTEAFFGQGTRLTVV.

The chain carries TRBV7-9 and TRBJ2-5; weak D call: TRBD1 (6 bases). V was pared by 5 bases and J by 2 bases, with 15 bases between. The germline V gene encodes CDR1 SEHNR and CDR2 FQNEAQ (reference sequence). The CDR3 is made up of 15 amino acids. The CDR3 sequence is CASSLFGQPQETQYF. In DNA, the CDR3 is TGTGCCAGCAGCCTATTCGGACAGCCGCAAGAGACCCAGTACTTC.

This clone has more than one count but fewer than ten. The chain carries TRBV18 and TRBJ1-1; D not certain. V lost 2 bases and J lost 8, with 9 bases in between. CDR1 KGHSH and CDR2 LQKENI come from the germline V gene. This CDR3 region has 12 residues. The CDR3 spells CASSPLRQEAFF. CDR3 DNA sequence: TGTGCCAGCTCACCATTAAGGCAGGAAGCTTTCTTT.

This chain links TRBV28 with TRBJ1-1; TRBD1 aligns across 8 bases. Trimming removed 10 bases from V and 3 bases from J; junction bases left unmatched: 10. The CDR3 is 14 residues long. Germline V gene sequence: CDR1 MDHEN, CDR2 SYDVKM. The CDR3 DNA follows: TGTGCCACCACAGGGGGAAAAGGCCACACTGAAGCTTTCTTT. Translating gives CATTGGKGHTEAFF. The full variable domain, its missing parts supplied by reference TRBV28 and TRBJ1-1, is DVKVTQSSRYLVKRTGEKVFLECVQDMDHENMFWYRQDPGLGLRLIYFSYDVKMKEKGDIPEGYSVSREKKERFSLILESASTNQTSMYLCATTGGKGHTEAFFGQGTRLTVV.

The CDR3 DNA sequence: TGTGCCAGCACTAAGGACAGTAACTATGGCTACACCTTC. It codes for CASTKDSNYGYTF. The chain employs TRBV6-5 and TRBJ1-2; weak D call: TRBD1 (6 bases). Per germline, CDR1 MNHEY and CDR2 SVGAGI. The CDR3 is made up of 13 amino acids. Trimming shortened V by 7 bases and J by 1 base, and 10 bases separated the two germline ends.

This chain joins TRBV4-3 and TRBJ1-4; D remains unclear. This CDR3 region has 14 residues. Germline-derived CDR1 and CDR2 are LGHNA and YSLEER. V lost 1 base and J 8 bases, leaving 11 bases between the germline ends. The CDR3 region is CASSQAHPGEKLFF. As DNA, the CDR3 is TGCGCCAGCAGCCAAGCCCACCCGGGGGAAAAACTGTTTTTT.

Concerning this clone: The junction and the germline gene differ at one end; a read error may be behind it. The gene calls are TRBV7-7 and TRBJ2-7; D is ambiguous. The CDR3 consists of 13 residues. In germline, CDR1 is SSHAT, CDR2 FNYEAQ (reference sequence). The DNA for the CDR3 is TGTGCTAGCAGCTTAGGGCCCGCGCGGGAGCAGTACTTC. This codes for CASSLGPAREQYF.

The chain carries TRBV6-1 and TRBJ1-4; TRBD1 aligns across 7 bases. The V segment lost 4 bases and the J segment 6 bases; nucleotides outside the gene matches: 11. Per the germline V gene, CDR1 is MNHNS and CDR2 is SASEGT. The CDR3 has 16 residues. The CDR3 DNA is TGTGCCAGCAGTGTACGGACAGGCAGCGGTGATGAAAAACTGTTTTTT. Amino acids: CASSVRTGSGDEKLFF.

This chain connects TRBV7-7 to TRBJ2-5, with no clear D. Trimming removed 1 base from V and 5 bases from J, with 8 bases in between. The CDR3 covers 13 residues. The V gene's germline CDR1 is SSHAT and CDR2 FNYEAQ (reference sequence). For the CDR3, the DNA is TGTGCCAGCAGCTTAGGGCCACGGGAGACCCAGTACTTC. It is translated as CASSLGPRETQYF.